This T cell receptor beta chain comes out of a study of cytomegalovirus exposure and HLA in healthy donors. Study-level information: In terms of ancestry, the Caucasian-associated cluster contained roughly 80% of the approximately 400 genotyped donors. Overall study results and limits: A later analysis revealed that TCR association rates differed between HLA loci, peaking at DRB1 and bottoming out at HLA-C.

Comment on this clone: The antigen is undetermined.

Primers for the PCR totalled 60 Vbeta and 13 Jbeta. Here immunoSEQ multiplex PCR was the method, and the copy in TCRdb shows in-frame clones only, minus some. The table counts 75,000 to 95,000 clones; approximately 4.6% lies in the top ten. Trimming cost V 3 bases and J 7 bases, with 16 bases left between them. The CDR3 consists of 14 residues. Germline V lookup: CDR1 LNHDA, CDR2 SQIVND (reference sequence). The receptor was derived from a man aged 25 to 45 in good health and CMV-seronegative. Sequenced input: PBMCs. The rearrangement uses TRBV19 and TRBJ2-7; D remains unclear. The CDR3 region has the DNA TGTGCCAGTAGTATGTCGCGGCTGCCTATAGAGCAGTACTTC. This sequence encodes CASSMSRLPIEQYF.